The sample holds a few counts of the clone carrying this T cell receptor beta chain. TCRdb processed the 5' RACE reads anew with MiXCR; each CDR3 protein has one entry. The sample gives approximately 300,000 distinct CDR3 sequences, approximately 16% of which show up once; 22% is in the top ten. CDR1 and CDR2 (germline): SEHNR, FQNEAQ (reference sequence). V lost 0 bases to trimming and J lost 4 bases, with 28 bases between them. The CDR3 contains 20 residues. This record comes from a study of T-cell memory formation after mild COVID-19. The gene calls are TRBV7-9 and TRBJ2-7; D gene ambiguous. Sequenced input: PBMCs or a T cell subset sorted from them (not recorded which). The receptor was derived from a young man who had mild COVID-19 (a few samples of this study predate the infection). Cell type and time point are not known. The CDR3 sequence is CASSLASFGSSHQHGYEQYF. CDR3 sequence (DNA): TGTGCCAGCAGCTTAGCGTCTTTCGGGTCTTCCCACCAGCATGGTTACGAGCAGTACTTC.